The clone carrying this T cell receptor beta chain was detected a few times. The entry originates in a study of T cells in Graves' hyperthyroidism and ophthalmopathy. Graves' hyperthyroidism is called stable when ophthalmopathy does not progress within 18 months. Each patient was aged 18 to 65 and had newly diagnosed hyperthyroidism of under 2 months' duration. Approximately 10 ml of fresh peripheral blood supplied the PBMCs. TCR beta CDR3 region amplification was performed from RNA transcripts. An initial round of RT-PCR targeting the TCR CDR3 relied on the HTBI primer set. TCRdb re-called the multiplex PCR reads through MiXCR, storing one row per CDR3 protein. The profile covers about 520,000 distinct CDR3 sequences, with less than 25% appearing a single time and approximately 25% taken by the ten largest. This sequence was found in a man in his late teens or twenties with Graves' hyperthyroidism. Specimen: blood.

DNA for the CDR3: TGTGCCAGCAGTGCCGGACAGACTTTTAATTCACCCCTCCACTTT. This gives the protein CASSAGQTFNSPLHF. This sequence joins TRBV28 and TRBJ1-6, with D possibly TRBD1 on 6 matching bases. The CDR3 is 15 residues long. Trimming pared 5 bases from V and 6 bases from J, leaving 14 bases between. The germline V gene has CDR1 MDHEN and CDR2 SYDVKM.